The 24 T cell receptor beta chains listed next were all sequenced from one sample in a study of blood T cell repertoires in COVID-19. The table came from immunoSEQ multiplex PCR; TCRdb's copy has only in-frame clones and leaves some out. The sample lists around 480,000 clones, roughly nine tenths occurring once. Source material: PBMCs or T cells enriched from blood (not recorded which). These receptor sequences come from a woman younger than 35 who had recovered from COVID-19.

Here the CDR3 reads CAWSREGGQPQHF. CDR3 in DNA: TGTGCCTGGAGTCGGGAAGGGGGACAGCCCCAGCATTTT. V usage is TRBV30 and J usage is TRBJ1-5; TRBD1 might be the D (6 bases). V was clipped by 2 bases and J by 7 bases, with 12 bases between them. The length of the CDR3 is 13 residues. The V gene's germline CDR1 is GTSNPN and CDR2 SVGIG (reference sequence).

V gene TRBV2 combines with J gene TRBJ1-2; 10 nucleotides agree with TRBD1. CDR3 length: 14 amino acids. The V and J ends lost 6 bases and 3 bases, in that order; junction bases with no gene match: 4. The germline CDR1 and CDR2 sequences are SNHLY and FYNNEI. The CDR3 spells CASRTGGLDYGYTF. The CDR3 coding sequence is TGTGCCAGCAGGACAGGGGGCCTCGACTATGGCTACACCTTC.

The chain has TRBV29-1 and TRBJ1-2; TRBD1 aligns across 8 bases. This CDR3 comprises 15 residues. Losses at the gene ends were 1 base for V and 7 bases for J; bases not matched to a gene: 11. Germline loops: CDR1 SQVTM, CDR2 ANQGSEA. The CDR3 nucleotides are TGCAGCGTTGAAGCAGGGGGCGAACTGTTGCTTGGCTACACCTTC. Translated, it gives CSVEAGGELLLGYTF.

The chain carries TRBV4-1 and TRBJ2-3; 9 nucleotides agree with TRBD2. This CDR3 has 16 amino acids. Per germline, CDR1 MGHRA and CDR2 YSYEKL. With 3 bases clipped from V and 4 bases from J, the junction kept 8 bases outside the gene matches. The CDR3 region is CASSHISGGVADTQYF. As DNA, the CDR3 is TGCGCCAGCAGCCATATTAGCGGGGGTGTGGCAGATACGCAGTATTTT.

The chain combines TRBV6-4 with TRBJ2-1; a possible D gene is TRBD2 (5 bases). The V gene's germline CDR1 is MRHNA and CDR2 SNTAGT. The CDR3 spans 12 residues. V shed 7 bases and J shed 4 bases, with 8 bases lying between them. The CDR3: CASKSGYNEQFF. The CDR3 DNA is TGTGCCAGCAAGAGCGGATACAATGAGCAGTTCTTC.

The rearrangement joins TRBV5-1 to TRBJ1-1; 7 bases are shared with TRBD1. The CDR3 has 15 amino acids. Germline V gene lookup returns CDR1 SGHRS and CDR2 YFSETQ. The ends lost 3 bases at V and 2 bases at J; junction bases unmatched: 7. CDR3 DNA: TGCGCCAGCAGCTCCCGGACAGGCGCTAACACTGAAGCTTTCTTT. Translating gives CASSSRTGANTEAFF. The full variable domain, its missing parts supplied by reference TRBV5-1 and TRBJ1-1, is KAGVTQTPRYLIKTRGQQVTLSCSPISGHRSVSWYQQTPGQGLQFLFEYFSETQRNKGNFPGRFSGRQFSNSRSEMNVSTLELGDSALYLCASSSRTGANTEAFFGQGTRLTVV.

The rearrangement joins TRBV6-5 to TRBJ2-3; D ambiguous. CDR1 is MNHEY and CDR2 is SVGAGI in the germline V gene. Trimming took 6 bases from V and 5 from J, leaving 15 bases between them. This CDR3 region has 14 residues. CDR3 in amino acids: CASSRLDVGDTQYF. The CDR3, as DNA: TGTGCCAGCAGCCGGCTAGACGTAGGAGATACGCAGTATTTT.

This chain's CDR3 is CATRMRLTGNTIYF. The CDR3 DNA reads TGTGCCACCCGTATGAGGCTTACGGGAAACACCATATATTTT. The rearrangement links TRBV7-9 to TRBJ1-3; no firm D call. Germline values: CDR1 SEHNR, CDR2 FQNEAQ (reference sequence). This CDR3 has 14 residues. Trimming took off 10 bases at V and 4 bases at J, with 17 bases between the two ends.

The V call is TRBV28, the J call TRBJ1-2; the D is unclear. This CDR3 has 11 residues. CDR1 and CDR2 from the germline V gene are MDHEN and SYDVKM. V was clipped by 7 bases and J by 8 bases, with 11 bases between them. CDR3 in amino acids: CASKEIGGYTF. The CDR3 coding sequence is TGTGCCAGCAAGGAGATCGGGGGCTACACCTTC.

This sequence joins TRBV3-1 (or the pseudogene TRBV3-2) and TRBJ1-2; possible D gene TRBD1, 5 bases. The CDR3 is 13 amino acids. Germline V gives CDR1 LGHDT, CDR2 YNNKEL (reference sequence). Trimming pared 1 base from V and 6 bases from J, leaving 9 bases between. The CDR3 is CASSQAAGHGYTF. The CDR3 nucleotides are TGTGCCAGCAGCCAAGCGGCAGGGCATGGCTACACCTTC.

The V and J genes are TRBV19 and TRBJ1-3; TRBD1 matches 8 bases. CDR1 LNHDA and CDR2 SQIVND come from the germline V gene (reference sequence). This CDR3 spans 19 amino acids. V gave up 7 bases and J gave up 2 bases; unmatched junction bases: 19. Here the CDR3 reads CASTPPRDRLLRTGNTIYF. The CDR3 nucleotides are TGTGCCAGTACCCCCCCCCGGGACAGGCTTTTACGAACTGGAAACACCATATATTTT.

CDR3 protein: CASSQDLTGLNNSPLHF. CDR3 DNA sequence: TGTGCCAGCAGCCAAGATCTCACAGGTTTGAATAATTCACCCCTCCACTTT. This chain joins TRBV4-2 and TRBJ1-6, with a weak D call TRBD1 (5 bases). The CDR3 runs to 17 residues. Germline CDR1 and CDR2: LGHNA and YNFKEQ. Trimming took 0 bases from V and 5 from J, leaving 14 bases between them.

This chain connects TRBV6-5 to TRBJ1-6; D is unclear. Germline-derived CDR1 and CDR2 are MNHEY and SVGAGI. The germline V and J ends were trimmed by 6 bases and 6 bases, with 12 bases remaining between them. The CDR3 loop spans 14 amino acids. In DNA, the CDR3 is TGTGCCAGCAGGCGGTATACCGCTAATTCACCCCTCCACTTT. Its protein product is CASRRYTANSPLHF.

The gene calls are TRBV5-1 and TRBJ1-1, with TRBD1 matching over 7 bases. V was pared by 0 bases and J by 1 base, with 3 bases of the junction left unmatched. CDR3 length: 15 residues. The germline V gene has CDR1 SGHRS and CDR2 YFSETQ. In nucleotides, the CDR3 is TGCGCCAGCAGCTTGGCCAGGGGGGAGAACACTGAAGCTTTCTTT. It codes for CASSLARGENTEAFF.

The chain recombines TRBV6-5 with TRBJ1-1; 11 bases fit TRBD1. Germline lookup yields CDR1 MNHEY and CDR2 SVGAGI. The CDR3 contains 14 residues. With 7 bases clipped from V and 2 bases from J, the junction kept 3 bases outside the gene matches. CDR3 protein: CASTRTGGNTEAFF. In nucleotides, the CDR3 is TGTGCCAGCACCAGGACAGGGGGCAACACTGAAGCTTTCTTT.

This CDR3 is CASLLAGNTGELFF. The CDR3 region has the DNA TGTGCCAGCTTATTGGCGGGGAACACCGGGGAGCTGTTTTTT. The J gene is TRBJ2-2, the V gene TRBV3-1 (or the pseudogene TRBV3-2); D perhaps matches TRBD2 (5 bases). Germline lookup yields CDR1 LGHDT and CDR2 YNNKEL (reference sequence). The length of the CDR3 is 14 residues. V lost 8 bases, J lost 1 base, and 11 bases lay in between.

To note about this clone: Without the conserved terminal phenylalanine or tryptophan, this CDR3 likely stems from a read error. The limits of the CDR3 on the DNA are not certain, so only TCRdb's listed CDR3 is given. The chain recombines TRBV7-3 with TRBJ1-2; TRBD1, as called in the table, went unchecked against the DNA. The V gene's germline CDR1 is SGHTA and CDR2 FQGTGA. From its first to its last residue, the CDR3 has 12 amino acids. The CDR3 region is CASSLPPGQLSV.

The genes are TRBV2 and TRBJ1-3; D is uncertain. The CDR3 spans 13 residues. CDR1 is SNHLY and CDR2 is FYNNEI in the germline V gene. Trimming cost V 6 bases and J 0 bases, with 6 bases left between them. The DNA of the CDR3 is TGTGCCAGCAGCCCCTTCTCTGGAAACACCATATATTTT. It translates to CASSPFSGNTIYF.

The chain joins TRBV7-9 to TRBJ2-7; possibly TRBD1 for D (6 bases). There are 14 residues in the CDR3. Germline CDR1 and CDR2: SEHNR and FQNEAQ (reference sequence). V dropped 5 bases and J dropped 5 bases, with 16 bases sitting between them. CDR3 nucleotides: TGTGCCAGCAGCCCAGGTGGTTGGGACAACGAGCAGTACTTC. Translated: CASSPGGWDNEQYF.

CDR3 bases: TGTGCCAGCAGCTCCCCGGGGGGAGAGTCACCCCTCCACTTT. Residues: CASSSPGGESPLHF. V usage is TRBV5-4 and J usage is TRBJ1-6; weak D call: TRBD1 (5 bases). Trimming left V 3 bases short and J 10 bases short, with 14 bases between. The CDR3 consists of 14 residues. Germline V gene lookup returns CDR1 SGHNT and CDR2 YYREEE (reference sequence). The full variable domain, in which reference TRBV5-4 and TRBJ1-6 provide the parts outside the CDR3, is ETGVTQSPTHLIKTRGQQVTLRCSSQSGHNTVSWYQQALGQGPQFIFQYYREEENGRGNFPPRFSGLQFPNYSSELNVNALELDDSALYLCASSSPGGESPLHFGNGTRLTVT.

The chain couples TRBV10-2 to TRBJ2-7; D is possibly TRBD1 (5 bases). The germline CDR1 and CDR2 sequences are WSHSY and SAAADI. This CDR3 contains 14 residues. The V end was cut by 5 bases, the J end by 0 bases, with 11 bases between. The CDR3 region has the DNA TGCGCCAGCAGTAAAGGGGCATCCTCCTACGAGCAGTACTTC. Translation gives CASSKGASSYEQYF.

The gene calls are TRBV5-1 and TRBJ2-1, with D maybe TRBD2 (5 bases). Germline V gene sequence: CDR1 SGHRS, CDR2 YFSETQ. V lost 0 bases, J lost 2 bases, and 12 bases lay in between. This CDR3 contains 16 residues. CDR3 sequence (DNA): TGCGCCAGCAGCTTGGACGGGGTGACCCCCTACAATGAGCAGTTCTTC. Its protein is CASSLDGVTPYNEQFF.

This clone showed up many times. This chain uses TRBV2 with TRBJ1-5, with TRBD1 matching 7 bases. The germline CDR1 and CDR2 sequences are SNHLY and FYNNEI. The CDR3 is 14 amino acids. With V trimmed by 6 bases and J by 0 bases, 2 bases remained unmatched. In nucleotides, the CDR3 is TGTGCCAGCAGGGGACAGTTTAGCAATCAGCCCCAGCATTTT. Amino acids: CASRGQFSNQPQHF.

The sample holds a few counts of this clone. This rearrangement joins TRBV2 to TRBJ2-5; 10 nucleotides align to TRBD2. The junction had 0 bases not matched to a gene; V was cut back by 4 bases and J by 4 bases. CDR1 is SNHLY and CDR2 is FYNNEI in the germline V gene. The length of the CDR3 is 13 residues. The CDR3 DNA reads TGTGCCAGCAGTGGACTAGCGGGAGAGACCCAGTACTTC. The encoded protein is CASSGLAGETQYF.